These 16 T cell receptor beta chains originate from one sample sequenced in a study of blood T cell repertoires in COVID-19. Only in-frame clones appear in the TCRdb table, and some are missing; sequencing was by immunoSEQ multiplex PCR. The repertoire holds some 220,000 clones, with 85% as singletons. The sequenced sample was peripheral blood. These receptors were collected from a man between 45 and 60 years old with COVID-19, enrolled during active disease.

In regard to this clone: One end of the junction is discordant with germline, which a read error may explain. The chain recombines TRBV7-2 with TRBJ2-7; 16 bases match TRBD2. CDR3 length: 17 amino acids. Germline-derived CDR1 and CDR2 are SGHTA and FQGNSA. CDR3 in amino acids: CASSLEGTSGGAYGQYF. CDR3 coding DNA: TGTGCCAGCAGCTTAGAGGGGACTAGCGGGGGGGCCTACGGGCAGTACTTC.

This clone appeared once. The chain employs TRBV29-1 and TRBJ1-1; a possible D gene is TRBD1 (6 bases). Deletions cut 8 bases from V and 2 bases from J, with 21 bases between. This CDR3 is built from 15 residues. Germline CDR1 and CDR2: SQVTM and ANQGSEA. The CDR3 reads CSILGGASVNTEAFF. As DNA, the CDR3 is TGCAGCATCTTAGGGGGAGCGTCGGTAAACACTGAAGCTTTCTTT.

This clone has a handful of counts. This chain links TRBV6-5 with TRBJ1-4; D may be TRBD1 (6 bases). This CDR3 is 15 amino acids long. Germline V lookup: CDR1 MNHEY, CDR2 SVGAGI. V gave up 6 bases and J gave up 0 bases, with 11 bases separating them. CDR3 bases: TGTGCCAGCAGGGACAGACCTGCAACTAATGAAAAACTGTTTTTT. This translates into CASRDRPATNEKLFF.

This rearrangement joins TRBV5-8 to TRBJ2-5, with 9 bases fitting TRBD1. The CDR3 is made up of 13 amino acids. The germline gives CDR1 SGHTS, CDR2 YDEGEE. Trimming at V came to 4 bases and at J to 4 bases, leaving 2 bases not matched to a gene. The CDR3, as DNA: TGTGCCAGCAGCGTGGGACAGGGAGAGACCCAGTACTTC. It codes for CASSVGQGETQYF.

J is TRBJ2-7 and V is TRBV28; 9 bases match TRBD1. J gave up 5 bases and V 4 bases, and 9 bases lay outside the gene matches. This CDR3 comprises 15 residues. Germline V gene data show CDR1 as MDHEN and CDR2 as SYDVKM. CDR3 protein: CASSSPGQGLNEQYF. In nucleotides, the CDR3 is TGTGCCAGCAGTTCGCCAGGACAGGGGTTAAACGAGCAGTACTTC.

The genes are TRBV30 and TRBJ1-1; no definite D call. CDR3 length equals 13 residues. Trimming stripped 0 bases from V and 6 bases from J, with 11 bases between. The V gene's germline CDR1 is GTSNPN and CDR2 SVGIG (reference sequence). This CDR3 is CAWSVLTKAEAFF. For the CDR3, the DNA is TGTGCCTGGAGTGTATTAACTAAGGCTGAAGCTTTCTTT.

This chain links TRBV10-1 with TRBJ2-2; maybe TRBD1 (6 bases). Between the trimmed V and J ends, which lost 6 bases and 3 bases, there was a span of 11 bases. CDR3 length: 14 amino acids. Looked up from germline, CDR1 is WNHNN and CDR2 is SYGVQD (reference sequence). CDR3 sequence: CASRSRGDTGELFF. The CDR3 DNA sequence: TGCGCCAGCAGGTCCAGGGGCGACACCGGGGAGCTGTTTTTT.

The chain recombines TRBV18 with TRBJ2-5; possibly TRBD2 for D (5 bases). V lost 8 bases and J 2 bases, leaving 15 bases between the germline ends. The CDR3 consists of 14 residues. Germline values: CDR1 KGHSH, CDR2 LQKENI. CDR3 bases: TGTGCCAGCGCTACGGGAAGGGAACAAGAGACCCAGTACTTC. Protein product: CASATGREQETQYF.

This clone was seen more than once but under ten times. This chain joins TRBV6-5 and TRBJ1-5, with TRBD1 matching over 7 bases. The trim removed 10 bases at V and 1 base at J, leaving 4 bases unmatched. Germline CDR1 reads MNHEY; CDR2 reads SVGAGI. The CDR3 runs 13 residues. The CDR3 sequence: CAIGTVSNQPQHF. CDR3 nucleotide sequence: TGTGCCATTGGGACAGTGAGCAATCAGCCCCAGCATTTT.

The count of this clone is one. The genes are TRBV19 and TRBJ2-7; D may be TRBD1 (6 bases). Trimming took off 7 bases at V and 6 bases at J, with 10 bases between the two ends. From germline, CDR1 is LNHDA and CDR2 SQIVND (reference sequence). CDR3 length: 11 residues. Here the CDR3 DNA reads TGTGCCAGTATACAGGGAAGCGAGCAGTACTTC. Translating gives CASIQGSEQYF.

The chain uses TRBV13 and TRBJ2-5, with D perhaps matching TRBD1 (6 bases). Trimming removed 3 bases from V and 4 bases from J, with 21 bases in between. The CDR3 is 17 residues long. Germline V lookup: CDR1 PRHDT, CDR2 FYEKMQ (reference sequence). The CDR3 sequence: CASSFTIGTRNLETQYF. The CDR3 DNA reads TGTGCCAGCAGCTTCACGATAGGGACACGGAATTTAGAGACCCAGTACTTC.

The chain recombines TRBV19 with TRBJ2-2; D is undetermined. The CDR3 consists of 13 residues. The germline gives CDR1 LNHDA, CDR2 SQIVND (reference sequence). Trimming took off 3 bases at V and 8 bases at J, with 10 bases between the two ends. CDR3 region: CASSMGRWGELFF. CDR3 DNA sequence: TGTGCCAGTAGTATGGGCAGGTGGGGGGAGCTGTTTTTT.

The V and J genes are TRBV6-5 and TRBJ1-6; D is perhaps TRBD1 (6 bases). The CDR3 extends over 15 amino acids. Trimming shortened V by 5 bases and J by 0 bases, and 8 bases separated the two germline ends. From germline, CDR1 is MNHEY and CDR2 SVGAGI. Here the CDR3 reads CASSQGYSYNSPLHF. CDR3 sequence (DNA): TGTGCCAGCAGTCAGGGGTACTCCTATAATTCACCCCTCCACTTT.

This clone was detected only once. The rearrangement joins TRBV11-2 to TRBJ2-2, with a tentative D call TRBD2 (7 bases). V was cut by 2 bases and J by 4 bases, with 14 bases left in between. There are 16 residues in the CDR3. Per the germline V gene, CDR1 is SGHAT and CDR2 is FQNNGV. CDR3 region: CASSLSRGATTGELFF. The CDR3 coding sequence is TGTGCCAGCAGCTTAAGTCGGGGGGCGACCACCGGGGAGCTGTTTTTT. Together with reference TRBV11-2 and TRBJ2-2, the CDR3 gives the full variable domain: EAGVAQSPRYKIIEKRQSVAFWCNPISGHATLYWYQQILGQGPKLLIQFQNNGVVDDSQLPKDRFSAERLKGVDSTLKIQPAKLEDSAVYLCASSLSRGATTGELFFGEGSRLTVL.

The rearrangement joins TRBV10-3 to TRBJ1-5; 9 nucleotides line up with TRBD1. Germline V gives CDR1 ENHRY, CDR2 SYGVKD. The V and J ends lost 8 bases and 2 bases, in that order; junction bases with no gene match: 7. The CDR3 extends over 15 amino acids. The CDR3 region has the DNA TGTGCCATCGGAGACCGGGACAGGGGCAATCAGCCCCAGCATTTT. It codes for CAIGDRDRGNQPQHF.

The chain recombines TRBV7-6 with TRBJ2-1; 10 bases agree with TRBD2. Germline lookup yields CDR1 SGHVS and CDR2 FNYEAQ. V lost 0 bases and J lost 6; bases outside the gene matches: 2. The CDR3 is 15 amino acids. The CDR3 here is CASSLAGTSVNEQFF. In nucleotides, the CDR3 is TGTGCCAGCAGCTTAGCGGGGACTAGCGTCAATGAGCAGTTCTTC.